This T cell receptor (beta chain) emerged from a study of blood T cell repertoires in COVID-19. Study-level background: The United States, Italy and Spain were the sources of the acute and convalescent COVID-19 samples. The analysed material was cDNA or gDNA that came from T cells, B-cell-depleted T cells, or PBMCs.

CDR3 length: 16 amino acids. CDR1 and CDR2 (germline): SGHRS, YFSETQ. V was clipped by 0 bases and J by 8 bases; unmatched bases: 9. Per the original data handling: For nucleated cells, counts were estimated from reference gene primer amplification. Libraries were prepared by immunoSEQ multiplex PCR; TCRdb keeps only in-frame clonotypes and omits some of them. V, J and clone size reflect that table, while D and trimming were determined from the DNA. Of around 140,000 clones detected, 84% appear once; the ten largest clones hold 10% to 13%. The V and J genes are TRBV5-1 and TRBJ2-1; 9 bases line up with TRBD2. Sample: peripheral blood. The source of this sequence is a man between 60 and 70 years old with active or convalescent COVID-19. The CDR3 DNA reads as TGCGCCAGCAGCTTGGGTGCGGGGGGGCCTGGGTATGAGCAGTTCTTC. It encodes CASSLGAGGPGYEQFF.